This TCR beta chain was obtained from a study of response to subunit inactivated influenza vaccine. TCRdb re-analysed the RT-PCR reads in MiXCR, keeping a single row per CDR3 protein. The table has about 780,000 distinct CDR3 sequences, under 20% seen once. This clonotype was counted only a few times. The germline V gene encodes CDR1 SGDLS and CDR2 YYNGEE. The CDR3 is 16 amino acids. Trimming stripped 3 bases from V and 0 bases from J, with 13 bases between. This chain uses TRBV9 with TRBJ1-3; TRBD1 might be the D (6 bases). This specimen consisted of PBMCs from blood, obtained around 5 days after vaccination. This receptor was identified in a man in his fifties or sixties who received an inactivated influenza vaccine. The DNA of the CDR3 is TGTGCCAGCAGCGCAGTGGACAGCCGCTCTGGAAACACCATATATTTT. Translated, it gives CASSAVDSRSGNTIYF.